This TCR beta chain was profiled in a study of T cells in Graves' hyperthyroidism and ophthalmopathy. V was cut by 5 bases and J by 0 bases, with 11 bases left in between. The germline gives CDR1 ENHRY, CDR2 SYGVKD. The CDR3 is made up of 15 amino acids. TCR beta CDR3 regions were amplified from RNA. Carried out on the TCR CDR3, a first-round RT-PCR used the HTBI primer set. MiXCR, applied by TCRdb to the multiplex PCR reads, yields one record per CDR3 protein. The data show some 510,000 distinct CDR3 sequences, with around 46% seen just once and 6.5% to 9% held by the top ten. Calling Graves' hyperthyroidism stable meant ophthalmopathy did not progress within 18 months. Aged 18 to 65, the patients had hyperthyroidism that was newly diagnosed and had lasted under 2 months. Exclusions: uncontrolled infection, other autoimmune disease, pregnancy, lactation. The diagnoses drew upon clinical symptoms, serum thyroxine and TRAb, thyroid ultrasound and orbital computed tomography.

Input material: peripheral blood or thyroid tissue (not recorded which). This chain links TRBV10-3 with TRBJ1-5; a weak D match, TRBD1 (6 bases). The source is a woman between 18 and 29 years old with Graves' hyperthyroidism. The CDR3 DNA reads as TGTGCCATCAGTTCCCCGACAGGTAGCAATCAGCCCCAGCATTTT. Protein: CAISSPTGSNQPQHF.